Sequencing of this T cell receptor (beta chain) was carried out in a study of post-analysis software for immune sequencing data. Broader study findings: Diversity measured as normalized Chao1 was significantly lower in multiple sclerosis patients than in controls. Under F measure analysis, samples from one preparation batch co-clustered strongly. Compared with controls, patients had more of 4 to 6 TRBV segments, including TRBV5-6, TRBV5-1 and TRBV20-1.

This clonotype has just a few counts. The antigen remains undetermined. V was cut by 1 base and J by 5 bases, with 14 bases left in between. The CDR3 loop spans 15 amino acids. From germline, CDR1 is SGHTA and CDR2 FQGNSA. The authors incorporated unique molecular identifiers into the TCR beta cDNA libraries. MiXCR, run by TCRdb on the PCR reads, gives a single entry per CDR3 protein. Among roughly 800,000 distinct CDR3 sequences, roughly 27% were seen once, and the ten largest hold 0.55% to 0.65%. The gene calls are TRBV7-2 and TRBJ1-1; possibly TRBD1 for D (6 bases). The receptor comes from a girl aged 5 to 17 with multiple sclerosis. Sequenced: blood. The CDR3 bases are TGTGCCAGCAGCTTAGTTGGCAGGGGAGGTACTGAAGCTTTCTTT. Translation gives CASSLVGRGGTEAFF.